Included here is one T cell receptor beta chain sequence, with context. The CDR3 runs 14 residues. The trim removed 5 bases at V and 3 bases at J, leaving 3 bases unmatched. Looked up from germline, CDR1 is LNHNV and CDR2 is YYDKDF (reference sequence). The source of the sample is a study of technical replicates of blood from a few donors. This table comes from immunoSEQ multiplex PCR, and its TCRdb copy is limited to in-frame clones, with some not included. This table holds under 100,000 clones, 85% to 95% found once. Specimen: T cells isolated from PBMCs. The V gene is TRBV15, the J gene TRBJ1-5, with TRBD1 identical over 8 bases. This clonotype originated in a human donor in good health. CDR3 sequence: CATSATGANQPQHF. The CDR3 region has the DNA TGTGCCACCAGCGCGACAGGGGCCAATCAGCCCCAGCATTTT.